This T cell receptor (beta chain) derives from a study of T cell responses to AZD1222 COVID-19 vaccine. General study results and limits: Researchers report vaccine-associated CD4 TCRs spanning spike, with dominance at 160-218 and 743-854.

Between the trimmed V and J ends, which lost 1 base and 2 bases, there was a span of 4 bases. Per germline, CDR1 LGHNA and CDR2 YNFKEQ. The CDR3 totals 13 residues. Clones were sequenced by immunoSEQ multiplex PCR, and TCRdb holds only the in-frame ones, with some missing. Of 140,000 to 150,000 clones listed, 93% are singletons. This clone was observed a single time. Its antigen is not identified. This clonotype was sampled from an adult in good health. Sequencing was performed on peripheral blood, taken on day 0 of AZD1222 vaccination. The V gene is TRBV4-2, the J gene TRBJ2-3; D uncertain. For the CDR3, the DNA is TGTGCCAGCAGCCAAGTCGACACAGATACGCAGTATTTT. The encoded protein is CASSQVDTDTQYF.